These T cell receptor beta chains were read from a single sample in a study of T cell responses to AZD1222 COVID-19 vaccine. Sequencing was performed with immunoSEQ multiplex PCR; in TCRdb, only in-frame clones are kept and a portion is missing. The data show some 94,000 clones, approximately 90% seen once. Sample: peripheral blood, taken 28 days after the second AZD1222 dose. The receptors originated from an adult who received the AZD1222 COVID-19 vaccine. Each CDR3 is given with its conserved first and last residue. Fields, in order: V gene, clone size, J gene, D gene, CDR3 DNA, CDR3 protein. The D gene is left open where the match is weak. Not all rows give a size; the values are once, few, many and, for expanded clones, a class.

TRBV7-6	once	TRBJ2-2	-	TGTGCCAGCAGTCCCCAGGGAGGATCGACCGGGGAGCTGTTTTTT	CASSPQGGSTGELFF
TRBV29-1	-	TRBJ1-5	TRBD1	TGCAGCGTTGCGACACAGGGGAGCAATCAGCCCCAGCATTTT	CSVATQGSNQPQHF
TRBV5-1	-	TRBJ2-3	-	TGCGCCAGCAGCGGGGGAGCGAGCACTAGCACAGATACGCAGTATTTT	CASSGGASTSTDTQYF
TRBV9	-	TRBJ1-1	TRBD1	TGTGCCAGCAGTAAACAGGGGGCGCGTCTTCACACTGAAGCTTTCTTT	CASSKQGARLHTEAFF
TRBV7-8	-	TRBJ1-2	-	TGTGCCAGCAGCCCAGGACGGGGGGGCTATGGCTACACCTTC	CASSPGRGGYGYTF
TRBV6-5	-	TRBJ1-1	-	TGTGCCAGCAGTTACTCCCCCCAGGGAAGGGTAGCGGCTTTCTTT	CASSYSPQGRVAAFF
TRBV5-1	few	TRBJ1-2	-	TGCGCCAGCAGCATAACCGGGACTAACTATGGCTACACCTTC	CASSITGTNYGYTF
TRBV28	-	TRBJ1-2	TRBD1	TGTGCCAGCAGTTCCACAGGGGCCAACTATGGCTACACCTTC	CASSSTGANYGYTF
TRBV11-2	-	TRBJ2-7	TRBD1	TGTGCCAGCAGTTACTACAGGGGGAGATCATACGAGCAGTACTTC	CASSYYRGRSYEQYF
TRBV2	-	TRBJ2-3	-	TGTGCCAGCAGTGCGGCTAGCCACACAGATACGCAGTATTTT	CASSAASHTDTQYF
TRBV7-2	once	TRBJ2-7	-	TGTGCCAGCAGCTTAGAAGCTGTCAGACACTCCTACGAGCAGTACTTC	CASSLEAVRHSYEQYF
TRBV6-5	-	TRBJ1-3	-	TGTGCCAGCAGTTACAGGGCTTACTCTGGAAACACCATATATTTT	CASSYRAYSGNTIYF
TRBV29-1	-	TRBJ2-2	TRBD1	TGCAGCGGGGGACAGGGGGCTACCGGGGAGCTGTTTTTT	CSGGQGATGELFF
TRBV30	-	TRBJ1-3	-	TGTGCCTGGAGTGTAGGAGCCACCATATATTTT	CAWSVGATIYF
TRBV28	-	TRBJ2-7	-	TGTGCCAGCAGTTTAACAACGACAGGGAGGCACTACGAGCAGTACTTC	CASSLTTTGRHYEQYF
TRBV6-5	-	TRBJ1-1	-	TGTGCCAGCAGCCCACGTACGGGTGAAGCTTTCTTT	CASSPRTGEAFF
TRBV6-2/TRBV6-3	-	TRBJ2-2	-	TGTGCCAGCATCCCCATAGGGGGGAACACCGGGGAGCTGTTTTTT	CASIPIGGNTGELFF
TRBV28	-	TRBJ1-6	-	TGTGCCAGCAGTTTATCCCCAGGAGACTATAATTCACCCCTCCACTTT	CASSLSPGDYNSPLHF
TRBV25-1	-	TRBJ1-5	TRBD1	TGTGCCAGCAGTGTAGGGGGCTGGCAGCCCCAGCATTTT	CASSVGGWQPQHF
TRBV7-2	-	TRBJ2-5	-	TGTGCCAGCAGCTTAGTGGCTAGCCAAGAGACCCAGTACTTC	CASSLVASQETQYF
TRBV10-3	few	TRBJ2-7	-	TGTGCCATCAGTGCGGACAGCTCCTACGAGCAGTACTTC	CAISADSSYEQYF
TRBV7-9	-	TRBJ1-5	TRBD1	TGTGCCAGCAGCTTTTTGGGGACAGGGGAAGGTCAGCCCCAGCATTTT	CASSFLGTGEGQPQHF
TRBV5-6	-	TRBJ2-3	-	TGTGCCAGCAGCTTGGAACTGGGGCTTCCAGATACGCAGTATTTT	CASSLELGLPDTQYF
TRBV27	-	TRBJ1-1	-	TGTGCCAGCAGTTTAGCCCCCCTGATCAGTTCGAGCACTGAAGCTTTCTTT	CASSLAPLISSSTEAFF
TRBV7-2	once	TRBJ1-1	-	TGTGCCAGCAGCCTCCAAGGACGGCGGCGGACTGAAGCTTTCTTT	CASSLQGRRRTEAFF
TRBV6-5	-	TRBJ2-7	-	TGTGCCAGCAGTTACGAGGGAGGGGGCTCCTACGAGCAGTACTTC	CASSYEGGGSYEQYF
TRBV10-3	-	TRBJ1-2	TRBD1	TGTGCCACCGCGGGGACAGAGTATGGCTACACCTTC	CATAGTEYGYTF
TRBV7-9	-	TRBJ2-2	-	TGTGCCACCTGGGAAGGGTTTTCCGCCGGGGAGCTGTTTTTT	CATWEGFSAGELFF
TRBV27	-	TRBJ2-5	TRBD1	TGTGCCAGCAGTTCGACAGGGGGCGAGGAGACCCAGTACTTC	CASSSTGGEETQYF
TRBV19	-	TRBJ1-5	-	TGTGCCAGTAGTTTCGGGGAAAGCAATCAGCCCCAGCATTTT	CASSFGESNQPQHF
TRBV13	-	TRBJ1-1	-	TGTGCCAGCAGCGGAGGGTACGCTGAAGCTTTCTTT	CASSGGYAEAFF
TRBV10-3	-	TRBJ1-1	-	TGTGCCAATCGACAGTTCACTGAAGCTTTCTTT	CANRQFTEAFF
TRBV2	-	TRBJ2-3	TRBD2	TGTGCCAGCAGTAAGGCGGGGGGGCCGGGCACAGATACGCAGTATTTT	CASSKAGGPGTDTQYF